This T cell receptor (beta chain) was documented in a study of T cells after yellow fever vaccination. As for the study in general: The SMART-Seq v4 Ultra Low Input method served to prepare the low-cell-number fractions. The study, taken as a whole, reports: Once the booster was given, most primary-vaccination clones reappeared, at over 95% for CD4 and around 90% for CD8.

The germline gives CDR1 DFQATT, CDR2 SNEGSKA (reference sequence). The CDR3 contains 14 residues. Trimming took 5 bases from V and 4 from J, leaving 17 bases between them. TCR cDNA was made by 5'RACE template switching, adding a universal primer site and UMIs. TCRdb itself ran the 5' RACE reads through MiXCR, one entry per CDR3 protein. Of approximately 610,000 distinct CDR3 sequences listed, about a sixth were seen once; the top ten hold roughly 17%. A few counts support this clonotype. What it binds is not known. The sequence came from a man between 18 and 35 years old who received the YFV17D yellow fever vaccine. Here the sequenced sample was PBMCs, taken about 5 days after the first yellow fever vaccination. V and J are TRBV20-1 and TRBJ1-1, with D unresolved. CDR3 nucleotides: TGCAGTGCTCGCCAGGCATGGAGCATCACTGAAGCTTTCTTT. This codes for CSARQAWSITEAFF.